This T cell receptor (beta chain) emerged from a study of identical twins. Findings of the study overall: Whereas memory repertoires showed no such difference, abundant cord blood beta clonotypes carried fewer insertions. Cross-sectional statistics, not tracking of the same donors, supported the conclusions.

TCRdb reanalysed the 5' RACE reads using MiXCR and keeps one entry per CDR3 protein. The table includes about 720,000 distinct CDR3 sequences, 18% detected once. There are 13 residues in the CDR3. V lost 7 bases and J lost 6; bases outside the gene matches: 7. From germline, CDR1 is DFQATT and CDR2 SNEGSKA (reference sequence). About this clonotype: The antigen remains unidentified.

A further study also used this sample, focusing on T cells expressing NK-cell markers. That work contributes: According to the study, TCR beta repertoires originated from sorted CD3+CD56+NKG2C+, CD3+CD56+NKG2C- and CD3+CD56-NKG2C+ T cells. Eight donors were sequenced, seven testing HCMV-seropositive and one testing seronegative.

V and J are TRBV20-1 and TRBJ2-2; 8 nucleotides agree with TRBD2. The specimen was PBMCs. This clonotype was obtained from a woman aged 18-35 years in good health. The CDR3 reads CSGRLASAGELFF. The CDR3 DNA reads as TGCAGTGGACGACTAGCGAGCGCCGGGGAGCTGTTTTTT.